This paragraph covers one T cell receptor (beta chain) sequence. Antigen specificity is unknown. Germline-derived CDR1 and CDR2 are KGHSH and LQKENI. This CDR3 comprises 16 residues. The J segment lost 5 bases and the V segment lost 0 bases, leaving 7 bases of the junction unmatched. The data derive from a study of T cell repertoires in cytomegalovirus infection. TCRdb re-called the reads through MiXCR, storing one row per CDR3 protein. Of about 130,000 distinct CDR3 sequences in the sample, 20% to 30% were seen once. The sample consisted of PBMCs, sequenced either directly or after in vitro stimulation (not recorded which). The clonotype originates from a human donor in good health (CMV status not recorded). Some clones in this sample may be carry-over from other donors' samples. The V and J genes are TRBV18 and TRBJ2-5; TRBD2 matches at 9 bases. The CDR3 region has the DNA TGTGCCAGCTCACCACCGATAGCGGGAGAGGGGGAGACCCAGTACTTC. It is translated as CASSPPIAGEGETQYF.